This TCR beta chain was observed in a study of control samples from healthy donors and cancer patients (dated by TCRdb to the early 2020s). Concerning this clone itself: Its antigen is currently not known. Base quality data are lacking; no much larger clone is found one base away.

Library preparation used the immunoSEQ multiplex PCR assay. The clones in this table, taken by TCRdb from immuneACCESS, are in-frame only. Not every clone is retained; where verified, under half of the shortfall comes from an unresolved V gene, and the cause of the rest is unknown. The sample records roughly 100,000 clones, around 88% of which are singletons. The top ten constitute 19% of the sample. The CDR3 covers 13 residues, taking in both the cysteine and the phenylalanine. Only CDR3 DNA remains: 39 bases, in frame from the first base. Trimming at the junction amounts to 3 bases on V and 8 bases on J, and the germline ends lie 13 bases apart.

The source material was PBMCs. The sequence was obtained from a man between 60 and 75 years old with lung cancer. This receptor chain uses TRBV12-3 or TRBV12-4 and TRBJ1-2, with a tentative D gene TRBD1 over 6 matching bases. CDR3 sequence: CASSFTGAVGYTF. The nucleotides read TGTGCCAGCAGTTTTACGGGGGCCGTCGGCTACACCTTC.